The next 19 T cell receptor beta chains were all read from a single sample in a study of cytomegalovirus exposure and HLA in healthy donors. With 60 Vbeta and 13 Jbeta primers, the PCR was carried out. Assay: immunoSEQ multiplex PCR; the TCRdb copy retains only in-frame clones and omits some. Of over 130,000 clones listed, roughly three fifths are singletons. The specimen sequenced was PBMCs. These receptors originate from a male donor in good health and CMV-seronegative.

This clone was counted only a few times. In the same sample, other DNA sequences code for this CDR3. The rearrangement uses TRBV9 and TRBJ2-3; D perhaps matches TRBD2 (5 bases). In germline, CDR1 is SGDLS, CDR2 YYNGEE. V was shortened by 0 bases and J by 1 base, with 9 bases between the two germline ends. The CDR3 runs 15 residues. CDR3 amino acids: CASSVELGGTDTQYF. Written as DNA, the CDR3 is TGTGCCAGCAGCGTAGAACTCGGGGGCACAGATACGCAGTATTTT.

This chain links TRBV4-2 with TRBJ1-2; 7 nucleotides match TRBD1. V was clipped by 1 base and J by 2 bases; unmatched bases: 4. The CDR3 spans 15 residues. CDR1 is LGHNA and CDR2 is YNFKEQ in the germline V gene. In DNA form, the CDR3 reads TGTGCCAGCAGCCAAGGCCTACAGGGGAACTATGGCTACACCTTC. It is translated as CASSQGLQGNYGYTF.

The V call is TRBV11-3, the J call TRBJ2-5; a weak D match, TRBD2 (5 bases). Trimming left V 3 bases short and J 5 bases short, with 16 bases between. The CDR3 contains 15 residues. Germline V gives CDR1 SGHNT, CDR2 YENEEA. The CDR3 here is CASSFTGVEGETQYF. In nucleotides, the CDR3 is TGTGCCAGCAGCTTTACCGGGGTCGAAGGGGAGACCCAGTACTTC.

V gene TRBV5-1 combines with J gene TRBJ1-1; 9 bases match TRBD1. The CDR3 is made up of 14 amino acids. Per the germline V gene, CDR1 is SGHRS and CDR2 is YFSETQ. Unmatched junction bases numbered 2, after V lost 4 bases and J lost 1 base. As DNA, the CDR3 is TGCGCCAGCAGCAGGGACAGGGCGAACACTGAAGCTTTCTTT. Its protein product is CASSRDRANTEAFF.

This clone was seen a few times. J is TRBJ2-4 and V is TRBV7-9; D perhaps matches TRBD1 (5 bases). Trimming removed 5 bases at V and 8 bases at J, with 19 bases between. The CDR3 totals 15 residues. CDR1 is SEHNR and CDR2 is FQNEAQ in the germline V gene (reference sequence). The CDR3 reads CASSKPVDTLDIQYF. CDR3 DNA sequence: TGTGCCAGCAGCAAACCCGTGGACACGCTAGACATTCAGTACTTC.

Regarding this clone: Germline and junction disagree at one end, which may indicate a read error. The chain combines TRBV7-9 with TRBJ2-5, with D unresolved. The germline V gene has CDR1 SEHNR and CDR2 FQNEAQ (reference sequence). CDR3 size: 17 residues. In DNA form, the CDR3 reads TGTTCCAGCAGCTTATGGGTTTCCGCGGTTTACCAAGAGACCCAGTACTTC. It yields the protein CSSSLWVSAVYQETQYF.

The chain recombines TRBV29-1 with TRBJ1-4, with 7 bases aligning to TRBD1. With 6 bases clipped from V and 5 bases from J, the junction kept 6 bases outside the gene matches. The CDR3 runs to 13 residues. Per the germline V gene, CDR1 is SQVTM and CDR2 is ANQGSEA. The CDR3 nucleotides are TGCAGCGTGACACAGGGGATGAATGAAAAACTGTTTTTT. This translates into CSVTQGMNEKLFF.

This clone was recorded a few times. V is TRBV2 and J is TRBJ1-1; possibly TRBD1 for D (6 bases). Trimming took 6 bases from V and 1 from J, leaving 18 bases between them. Germline V gene lookup returns CDR1 SNHLY and CDR2 FYNNEI. The CDR3 consists of 16 residues. CDR3 DNA sequence: TGTGCCAGCAGGGGACCTCATTTACAGGGGAACACTGAAGCTTTCTTT. Protein sequence: CASRGPHLQGNTEAFF.

On this clone: At one of its ends the junction is not consistent with the germline gene, which may arise from a read error. This sequence joins TRBV7-9 and TRBJ2-1, with 12 positions matching TRBD2. The CDR3 length is 15 residues. Germline V lookup: CDR1 SEHNR, CDR2 FQNEAQ (reference sequence). The CDR3: CSSSLVLAGGHEQFF. Written as DNA, the CDR3 is TGTTCCAGCAGCTTAGTGCTAGCGGGGGGGCACGAGCAGTTCTTC.

The CDR3 here is CASSEPTGNSPLHF. For the CDR3, the DNA is TGTGCCAGCAGTGAACCAACAGGGAATTCACCCCTCCACTTT. The chain has TRBV6-1 and TRBJ1-6; the D gene is possibly TRBD1 (6 bases). CDR1 and CDR2 from the germline V gene are MNHNS and SASEGT. V lost 2 bases, J lost 7 bases, and 9 bases lay in between. This CDR3 has 14 residues.

V is TRBV18 and J is TRBJ2-7; 8 nucleotides line up with TRBD1. The CDR3 consists of 14 residues. Unmatched junction bases numbered 5, after V lost 2 bases and J lost 5 bases. Germline lookup yields CDR1 KGHSH and CDR2 LQKENI. In DNA, the CDR3 is TGTGCCAGCTCACCATGGCAGGGGGCGAACGAGCAGTACTTC. Translation gives CASSPWQGANEQYF.

This clone was found a few times. The V and J genes are TRBV27 and TRBJ1-2, with 7 bases that match TRBD1. V shed 0 bases, J shed 8 bases, and the junction held 6 bases outside the gene matches. The CDR3 has 14 residues. Per germline, CDR1 MNHEY and CDR2 SMNVEV (reference sequence). Here the CDR3 DNA reads TGTGCCAGCAGTTTATCCCTAGGGGGCCGAGGCTACACCTTC. It translates to CASSLSLGGRGYTF.

The rearrangement links TRBV7-2 to TRBJ2-5, with a possible D match to TRBD1 (6 bases). Germline CDR1 SGHTA, CDR2 FQGNSA. The CDR3 is made up of 15 amino acids. V was trimmed by 4 bases and J by 4 bases, leaving 16 bases between them. In DNA, the CDR3 is TGTGCCAGCAGCTCCGGGACACCGGAAGTAGAGACCCAGTACTTC. Its translation: CASSSGTPEVETQYF.

This sequence joins TRBV5-5 and TRBJ2-7; D ambiguous. V lost 1 base to trimming and J lost 5 bases, with 10 bases between them. This CDR3 spans 13 amino acids. The germline V gene encodes CDR1 SGHKS and CDR2 YYEKEE (reference sequence). The chain's CDR3 is CASSLWASNEQYF. The CDR3 region has the DNA TGTGCCAGCAGCTTGTGGGCCTCGAACGAGCAGTACTTC.

This clone turned up a few times. The J gene is TRBJ1-1, the V gene TRBV7-2; TRBD1 is a possible D gene (6 bases). The CDR3 runs 13 residues. V dropped 3 bases and J dropped 1 base, with 6 bases sitting between them. Germline assignment: CDR1 SGHTA and CDR2 FQGNSA. The CDR3 nucleotides read TGTGCCAGCAGCTTGGGACAGAACACTGAAGCTTTCTTT. It specifies CASSLGQNTEAFF.

CDR3 residues: CASSLDGYEQFF. For the CDR3, the DNA is TGTGCCAGCAGCTTGGACGGGTACGAGCAGTTCTTC. The chain uses TRBV5-4 and TRBJ2-1, with D unclear. CDR3 size: 12 residues. Germline values: CDR1 SGHNT, CDR2 YYREEE (reference sequence). V dropped 0 bases and J dropped 10 bases, with 8 bases sitting between them.

The chain couples TRBV10-3 to TRBJ1-1, with 8 bases fitting TRBD1. Germline-derived CDR1 and CDR2 are ENHRY and SYGVKD. Unmatched junction bases numbered 7, after V lost 0 bases and J lost 4 bases. CDR3 length: 16 residues. CDR3 DNA: TGTGCCATCAGTGAGTCAGGACAGGGTTTGAGCACTGAAGCTTTCTTT. Translating it yields CAISESGQGLSTEAFF.

The chain has TRBV6-1 and TRBJ1-5, with D possibly TRBD1 on 5 matching bases. Germline loops: CDR1 MNHNS, CDR2 SASEGT. Trimming removed 8 bases at V and 8 bases at J, with 19 bases between. The CDR3 length is 14 residues. DNA for the CDR3: TGTGCCAGCGGGGGTTGGGGGGTAATGGAGCCCCAGCATTTT. Protein: CASGGWGVMEPQHF.

Points on this clone: The same CDR3 is also encoded by other DNA sequences in this sample. The rearrangement uses TRBV5-6 and TRBJ1-3; TRBD1 aligns across 9 bases. The junction had 2 bases not matched to a gene; V was cut back by 3 bases and J by 1 base. This CDR3 is 15 amino acids long. The germline V gene encodes CDR1 SGHDT and CDR2 YYEEEE. The CDR3 region has the DNA TGTGCCAGCAGCTCGACAGGGGGATCTGGAAACACCATATATTTT. Its protein product is CASSSTGGSGNTIYF.